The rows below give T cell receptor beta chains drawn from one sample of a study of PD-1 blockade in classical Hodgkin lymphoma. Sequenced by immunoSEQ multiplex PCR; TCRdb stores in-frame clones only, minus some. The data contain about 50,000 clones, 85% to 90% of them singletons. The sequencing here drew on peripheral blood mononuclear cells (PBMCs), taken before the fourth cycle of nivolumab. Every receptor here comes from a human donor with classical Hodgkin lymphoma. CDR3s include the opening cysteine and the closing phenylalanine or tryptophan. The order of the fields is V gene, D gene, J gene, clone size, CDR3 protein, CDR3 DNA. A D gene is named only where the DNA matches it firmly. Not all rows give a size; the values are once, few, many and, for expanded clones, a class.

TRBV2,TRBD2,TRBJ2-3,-,CASTPGTSGSTDTQYF,TGTGCCAGCACCCCGGGGACTAGCGGGAGCACAGATACGCAGTATTTT
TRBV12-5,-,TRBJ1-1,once,CASGLTRGNTEAFF,TGTGCTAGTGGTTTGACCCGCGGGAACACTGAAGCTTTCTTT
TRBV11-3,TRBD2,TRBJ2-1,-,CATKTSGRPSISYNEQFF,TGTGCTACCAAGACTAGCGGGAGGCCGAGTATTTCCTACAATGAGCAGTTCTTC
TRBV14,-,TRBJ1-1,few,CASSQGGGWSVKAFF,TGTGCCAGCAGCCAAGGGGGGGGATGGTCCGTTAAAGCTTTCTTT
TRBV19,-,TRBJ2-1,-,CASSRGYEQFF,TGTGCCAGTAGCAGGGGATATGAGCAGTTCTTC
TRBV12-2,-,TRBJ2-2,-,CASRLACRDRWAGELFF,TGTGCAAGTCGCTTAGCGTGTAGGGACAGGTGGGCCGGGGAGCTGTTTTTT
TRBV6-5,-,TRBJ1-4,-,CASSSHPATNEKLFF,TGTGCCAGCAGTTCCCACCCTGCAACTAATGAAAAACTGTTTTTT
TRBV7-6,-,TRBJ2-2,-,CAIGTHYTGELFF,TGTGCCATTGGGACCCATTACACCGGGGAGCTGTTTTTT
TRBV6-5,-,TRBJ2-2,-,CASSYMDTGELFF,TGTGCCAGCAGTTACATGGACACCGGGGAGCTGTTTTTT
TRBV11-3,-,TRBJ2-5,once,CASSLNSIVGYQETQYF,TGTGCCAGCAGCTTAAACTCGATCGTGGGGTACCAAGAGACCCAGTACTTC
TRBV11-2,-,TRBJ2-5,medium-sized,CASSWRPGTGTQETQYF,TGTGCCAGCAGCTGGCGACCGGGGACGGGAACTCAAGAGACCCAGTACTTC
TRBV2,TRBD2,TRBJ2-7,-,CASRSLADSYEQYF,TGTGCCAGCCGGTCGCTAGCGGACTCCTACGAGCAGTACTTC
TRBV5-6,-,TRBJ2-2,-,CASSFKQGGTGELFF,TGTGCCAGCAGCTTTAAACAGGGAGGCACCGGGGAGCTGTTTTTT
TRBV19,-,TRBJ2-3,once,CASSVGDTQYF,TGTGCCAGTAGTGTTGGAGATACGCAGTATTTT
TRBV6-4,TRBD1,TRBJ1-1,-,CASRLTGFGSTEAFF,TGTGCCAGCAGGCTGACAGGGTTTGGTTCCACTGAAGCTTTCTTT
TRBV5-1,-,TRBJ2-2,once,CASSLGLLNTGELFF,TGCGCCAGCAGCTTGGGACTCTTGAACACCGGGGAGCTGTTTTTT
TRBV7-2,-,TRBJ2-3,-,CASSFEGATQYF,TGTGCCAGCAGTTTTGAGGGAGCGACGCAGTATTTT
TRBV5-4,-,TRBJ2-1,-,CASSGVGSYNEQFF,TGTGCCAGCAGCGGAGTAGGCTCCTACAATGAGCAGTTCTTC
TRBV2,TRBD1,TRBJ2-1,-,CASPGQGAVNEQFF,TGTGCCAGCCCGGGACAGGGGGCTGTCAATGAGCAGTTCTTC
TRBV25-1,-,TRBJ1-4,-,CASSETGRTATNEKLFF,TGTGCCAGCAGTGAAACCGGAAGAACTGCAACTAATGAAAAACTGTTTTTT
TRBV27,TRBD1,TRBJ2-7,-,CASSIQGTYEQYF,TGTGCCAGCAGTATACAGGGGACCTACGAGCAGTACTTC
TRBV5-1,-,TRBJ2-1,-,CASSFGRGGNNEQFF,TGCGCCAGCAGCTTTGGAAGGGGGGGAAACAATGAGCAGTTCTTC
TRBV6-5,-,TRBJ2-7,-,CASSNYRESGLYEQYF,TGTGCCAGCAGTAACTACAGGGAAAGCGGGCTCTACGAGCAGTACTTC
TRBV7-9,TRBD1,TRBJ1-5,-,CASSLGTGINQPQHF,TGTGCCAGCAGCTTAGGGACAGGGATTAATCAGCCCCAGCATTTT
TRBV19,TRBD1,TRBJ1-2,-,CASTGTGRINYGYTF,TGTGCCAGTACCGGGACAGGGAGGATCAACTATGGCTACACCTTC
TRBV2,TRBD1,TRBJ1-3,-,CASRFRDRVWNTIYF,TGTGCCAGCAGATTCAGGGACAGGGTGTGGAACACCATATATTTT
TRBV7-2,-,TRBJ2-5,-,CASSLEKRAQYF,TGTGCCAGCAGCTTAGAGAAGCGAGCCCAGTACTTC
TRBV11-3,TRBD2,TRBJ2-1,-,CASSRPGLALNEQFF,TGTGCCAGCAGCAGACCGGGACTAGCGTTGAATGAGCAGTTCTTC
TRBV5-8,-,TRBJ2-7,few,CASSLLEYEQYF,TGTGCCAGCAGCTTATTGGAATACGAGCAGTACTTC
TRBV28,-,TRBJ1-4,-,CASSLAPRSEKLFF,TGTGCCAGCAGTTTAGCCCCGAGGAGTGAAAAACTGTTTTTT
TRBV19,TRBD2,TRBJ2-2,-,CASRAGGPVTGELFF,TGTGCCAGTAGAGCGGGAGGGCCGGTAACCGGGGAGCTGTTTTTT
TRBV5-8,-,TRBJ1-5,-,CASSLWAISNQPQHF,TGTGCCAGCAGCTTGTGGGCAATTAGCAATCAGCCCCAGCATTTT
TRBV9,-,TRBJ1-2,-,CASSAGDVINGYTF,TGTGCCAGCAGCGCCGGGGATGTGATTAATGGCTACACCTTC
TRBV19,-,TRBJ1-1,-,CASSLIVGESAFF,TGTGCGAGTAGTTTAATTGTAGGGGAGTCAGCTTTCTTT
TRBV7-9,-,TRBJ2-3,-,CASSFTILTSTDTQYF,TGTGCCAGCAGCTTTACTATACTAACTAGCACAGATACGCAGTATTTT
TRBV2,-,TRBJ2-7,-,CASQQGRNYEQYF,TGTGCCTCACAACAGGGCAGAAACTACGAGCAGTACTTC
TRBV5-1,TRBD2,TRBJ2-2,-,CASTLTSVNTGELFF,TGCGCCAGCACCCTGACTAGCGTAAACACCGGGGAGCTGTTTTTT
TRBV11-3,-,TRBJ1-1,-,CASSLAGTTAEAFF,TGTGCCAGCAGCTTAGCGGGCACGACAGCTGAAGCTTTCTTT
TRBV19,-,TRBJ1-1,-,CASSIRLQLMNTEAFF,TGTGCCAGTAGTATCAGACTGCAGCTCATGAACACTGAAGCTTTCTTT
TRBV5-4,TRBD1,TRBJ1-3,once,CASSLAPTGQLSGNTIYF,TGTGCCAGCAGCTTGGCCCCGACAGGGCAACTCTCTGGAAACACCATATATTTT
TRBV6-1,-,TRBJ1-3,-,CASSQEVSSGNTIYF,TGTGCCAGCAGTCAGGAAGTGTCCTCTGGAAACACCATATATTTT
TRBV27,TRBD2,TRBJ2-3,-,CASSFGLAFPNTQYF,TGTGCCAGCAGTTTTGGACTAGCGTTTCCTAATACGCAGTATTTT
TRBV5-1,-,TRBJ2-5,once,CASSLAGQGVQETQYF,TGCGCCAGCAGCTTGGCTGGCCAAGGGGTCCAAGAGACCCAGTACTTC
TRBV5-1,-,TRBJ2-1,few,CASSFIFGYNEQFF,TGCGCCAGCAGCTTCATCTTCGGCTACAATGAGCAGTTCTTC
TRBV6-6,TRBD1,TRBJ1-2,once,CASSYFQTGDYGYTF,TGTGCCAGCAGTTACTTTCAGACAGGGGACTATGGCTACACCTTC
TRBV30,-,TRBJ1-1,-,CAWSGAEAFF,TGTGCCTGGAGTGGGGCGGAAGCTTTCTTT
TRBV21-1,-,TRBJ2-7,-,CATHRLAAPYEQYF,TGTGCCACCCACCGACTAGCGGCCCCCTACGAGCAGTACTTC
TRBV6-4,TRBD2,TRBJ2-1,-,CASSDSSGRYNEQFF,TGTGCCAGCAGTGACTCTAGCGGGAGGTACAATGAGCAGTTCTTC
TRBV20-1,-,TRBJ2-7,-,CSASSTYEQYF,TGCAGTGCTAGCTCGACCTACGAGCAGTACTTC
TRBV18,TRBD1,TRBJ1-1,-,CASSRERQGNTEAFF,TGTGCCAGCTCACGAGAAAGACAGGGGAACACTGAAGCTTTCTTT
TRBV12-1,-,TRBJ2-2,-,CASSPPKIRHGELFF,TGTGCCAGCAGCCCCCCCAAAATAAGACACGGGGAGCTGTTTTTT
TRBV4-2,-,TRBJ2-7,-,CASSQGIGDGYEQYF,TGTGCCAGCAGCCAAGGGATTGGAGACGGCTACGAGCAGTACTTC
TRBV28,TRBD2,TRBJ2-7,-,CANAREREGDEQYF,TGTGCCAATGCGAGGGAGCGGGAGGGCGACGAGCAGTACTTC